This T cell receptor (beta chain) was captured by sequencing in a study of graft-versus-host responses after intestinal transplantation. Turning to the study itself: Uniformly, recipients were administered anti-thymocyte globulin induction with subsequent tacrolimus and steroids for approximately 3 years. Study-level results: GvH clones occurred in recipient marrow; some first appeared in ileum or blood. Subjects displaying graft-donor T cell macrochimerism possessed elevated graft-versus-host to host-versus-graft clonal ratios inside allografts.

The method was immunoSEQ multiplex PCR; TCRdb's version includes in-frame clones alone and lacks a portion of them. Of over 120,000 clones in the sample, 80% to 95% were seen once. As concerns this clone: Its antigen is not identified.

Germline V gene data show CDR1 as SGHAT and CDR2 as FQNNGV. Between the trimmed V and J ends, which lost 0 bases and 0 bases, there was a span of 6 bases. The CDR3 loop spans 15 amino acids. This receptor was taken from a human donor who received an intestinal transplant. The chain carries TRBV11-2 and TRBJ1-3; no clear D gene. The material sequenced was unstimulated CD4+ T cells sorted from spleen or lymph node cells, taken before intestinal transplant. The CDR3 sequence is CASSLEADSGNTIYF. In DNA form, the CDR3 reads TGTGCCAGCAGCTTAGAGGCGGACTCTGGAAACACCATATATTTT.